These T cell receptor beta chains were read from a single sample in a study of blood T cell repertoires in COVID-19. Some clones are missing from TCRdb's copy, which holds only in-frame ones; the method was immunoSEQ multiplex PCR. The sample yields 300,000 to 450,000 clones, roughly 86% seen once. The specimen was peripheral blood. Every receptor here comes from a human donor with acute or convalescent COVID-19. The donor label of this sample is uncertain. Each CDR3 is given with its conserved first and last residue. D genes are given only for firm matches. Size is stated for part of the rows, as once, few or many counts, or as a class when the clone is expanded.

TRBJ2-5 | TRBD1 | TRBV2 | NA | CASSRDRGVETQYF | TGTGCCAGCAGCCGGGACAGGGGGGTGGAGACCCAGTACTTC
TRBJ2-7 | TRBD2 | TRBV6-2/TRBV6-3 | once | CASSYLAGGIYEQYF | TGTGCCAGCAGTTATCTAGCGGGAGGGATCTACGAGCAGTACTTC
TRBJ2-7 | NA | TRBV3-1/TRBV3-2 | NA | CASSQTLWRQGSYEQYF | TGTGCCAGCAGCCAAACACTGTGGCGGCAGGGCTCCTACGAGCAGTACTTC
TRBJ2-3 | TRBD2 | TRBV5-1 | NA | CASSLVSGGADTQYF | TGCGCCAGCAGCTTGGTGAGCGGGGGGGCAGATACGCAGTATTTT
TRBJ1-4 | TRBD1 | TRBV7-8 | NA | CASSPQDRGTEKLFF | TGTGCCAGCAGCCCGCAGGACAGGGGGACAGAAAAACTGTTTTTT
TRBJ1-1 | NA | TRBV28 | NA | CASTGNDRPEAFF | TGTGCCAGCACCGGAAACGACAGGCCTGAAGCTTTCTTT
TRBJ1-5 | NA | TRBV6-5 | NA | CASRQQGWGQPQHF | TGTGCCAGCAGACAACAGGGTTGGGGACAGCCCCAGCATTTT
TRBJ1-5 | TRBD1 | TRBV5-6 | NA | CASSLQGAGQPQHF | TGTGCCAGCAGCCTGCAGGGGGCTGGTCAGCCCCAGCATTTT
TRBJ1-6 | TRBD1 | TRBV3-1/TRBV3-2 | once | CASSQYRGLNSPLHF | TGTGCCAGCAGCCAATACAGGGGTCTTAATTCACCCCTCCACTTT
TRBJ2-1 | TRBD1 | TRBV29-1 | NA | CSGGGTGLYNEQFF | TGCAGCGGCGGCGGGACAGGTCTCTACAATGAGCAGTTCTTC
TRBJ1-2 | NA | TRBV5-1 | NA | CASSPAGVGYGYTF | TGCGCCAGCAGCCCGGCGGGGGTAGGATATGGCTACACCTTC
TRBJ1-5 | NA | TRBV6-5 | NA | CASTKEKMGNQPQHF | TGTGCCAGCACCAAGGAGAAGATGGGCAATCAGCCCCAGCATTTT
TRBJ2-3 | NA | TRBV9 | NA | CASSQQGTDTQYF | TGTGCCAGCAGCCAACAGGGCACAGATACGCAGTATTTT
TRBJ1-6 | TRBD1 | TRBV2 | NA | CASSRTGPPSYNSPLHF | TGTGCCAGCAGCCGGACAGGGCCCCCCTCCTATAATTCACCCCTCCACTTT
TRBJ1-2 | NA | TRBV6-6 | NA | CASRQGGYTF | TGTGCCAGCAGGCAGGGGGGCTACACCTTC